This T cell receptor beta chain was sequenced in a study of metastatic and nonmetastatic thyroid tumors. On the study more broadly: Where malignant and benign thyroid patients were concerned, repertoires were compared across blood and tumor or nodule tissue.

Broader study findings: Reportedly, malignant thyroid tumors had significantly higher TCR beta diversity than benign nodules, in blood and tumor.

Deletions cut 5 bases from V and 5 bases from J, with 13 bases between. The CDR3 is 14 amino acids. Germline V gene lookup returns CDR1 MNHNS and CDR2 SASEGT. In the authors' workflow: It was from CDR3 differences across clinicopathological groups that a distant-metastasis classifier for papillary thyroid cancer was built. TCRdb recomputed clones from the PCR reads via MiXCR. These V and J calls are TCRdb output, not the study's own analysis. The top ten hold roughly 18% of the sample, which has about 39,000 clones, approximately 19% seen once. All patients were treatment-naive before thyroid surgery. This clone was observed many times. Its specificity is unknown.

The chain has TRBV6-1 and TRBJ2-1, with D perhaps matching TRBD1 (5 bases). The sample was blood. The TCR originated in a female donor with papillary thyroid cancer or a benign thyroid nodule (not recorded which). Some clones in this sample may be carry-over from other donors' samples. The CDR3 nucleotides read TGTGCCAGCAGTAGGGGTAGCCTCGACAATGAGCAGTTCTTC. It is translated as CASSRGSLDNEQFF.